The 20 T cell receptor beta chains in this list originate from one sample, sequenced in a study of response to subunit inactivated influenza vaccine. Via MiXCR, TCRdb re-called the RT-PCR reads, giving one row per CDR3 protein. The data contain 500,000 to 550,000 distinct CDR3 sequences, around 21% of them singletons. The sample was also linked to a second study, of T cells expressing NK-cell markers. Turning to that study: Generation of TCR beta cDNA was performed by 5'RACE template switching incorporating UMIs.

Sequenced material: CD4+ T cells sorted from PBMCs, taken 11 to 12 days after vaccination. The receptors here all came from a man aged 45 to 65 who received an inactivated influenza vaccine.

This clonotype was observed a handful of times. The chain employs TRBV29-1 and TRBJ1-1, with D unclear. V lost 5 bases to trimming and J lost 7 bases, with 11 bases between them. The CDR3 spans 11 residues. CDR1 is SQVTM, CDR2 ANQGSEA, per germline. The CDR3: CSVTHSLEAFF. CDR3 DNA sequence: TGCAGCGTTACCCACAGCCTTGAAGCTTTCTTT.

This clonotype was detected only a few times. This chain connects TRBV29-1 to TRBJ2-4; D possibly corresponds to TRBD1 (5 bases). CDR1 SQVTM and CDR2 ANQGSEA come from the germline V gene. V lost 4 bases and J lost 0, with 7 bases in between. The CDR3 contains 13 residues. The CDR3 coding sequence is TGCAGCGTTGGGGGCATAGCCAAAAACATTCAGTACTTC. Translated, it gives CSVGGIAKNIQYF.

The V and J genes are TRBV2 and TRBJ2-3; TRBD2 aligns across 15 bases. In germline, CDR1 is SNHLY, CDR2 FYNNEI. Trimming took 4 bases from V and 0 from J; bases not matched to a gene: 2. The CDR3 totals 17 residues. CDR3 loop: CASSAGTSGRSTDTQYF. In DNA form, the CDR3 reads TGTGCCAGCAGTGCCGGGACTAGCGGGAGGAGCACAGATACGCAGTATTTT.

The chain employs TRBV18 and TRBJ2-1; 12 nucleotides line up with TRBD2. The germline gives CDR1 KGHSH, CDR2 LQKENI. The CDR3 contains 19 residues. Losses at the gene ends were 2 bases for V and 9 bases for J; bases not matched to a gene: 17. The CDR3: CASSPTSGRPTRSNGEQFF. CDR3 sequence (DNA): TGTGCCAGCTCACCAACTAGCGGGAGGCCCACCCGTTCCAATGGTGAGCAGTTCTTC.

The chain joins TRBV10-3 to TRBJ2-3; TRBD1 matches at 7 bases. CDR3 length: 16 residues. Germline V gives CDR1 ENHRY, CDR2 SYGVKD. V dropped 2 bases and J dropped 7; count of bases not matched to a gene: 12. CDR3 DNA: TGTGCCATCAGTGAGCCTACGGACAGGTCGAGAAATACGCAGTATTTT. Its translation is CAISEPTDRSRNTQYF.

The chain is built from TRBV15 and TRBJ2-1, with D unclear. Trimming pared 0 bases from V and 6 bases from J, leaving 12 bases between. The CDR3 extends over 15 amino acids. From germline, CDR1 is LNHNV and CDR2 YYDKDF (reference sequence). Here the CDR3 DNA reads TGTGCCACCAGCAGAGATCTCGGGCGGTTCAATGAGCAGTTCTTC. This sequence encodes CATSRDLGRFNEQFF. Full variable domain (rest looked up from reference TRBV15 and TRBJ2-1): DAMVIQNPRYQVTQFGKPVTLSCSQTLNHNVMYWYQQKSSQAPKLLFHYYDKDFNNEADTPDNFQSRRPNTSFCFLDIRSPGLGDTAMYLCATSRDLGRFNEQFFGPGTRLTVL.

The gene calls are TRBV7-3 and TRBJ2-3, with 9 bases fitting TRBD1. The DNA end favors TRBJ1-5, so the J call may be wrong. Germline CDR1 SGHTA, CDR2 FQGTGA. The CDR3 extends over 17 amino acids. This CDR3 is CASSLSPTGTGQDTQHF. CDR3 coding DNA: TGTGCCAGCAGCTTATCCCCCACCGGGACAGGGCAGGATACGCAGCATTTT.

The chain joins TRBV9 to TRBJ1-5; no firm D call. The V end lost 0 bases, the J end lost 2 bases, and 9 bases lay between the germline ends. Germline V gives CDR1 SGDLS, CDR2 YYNGEE. This CDR3 is 15 amino acids long. CDR3 sequence (DNA): TGTGCCAGCAGCGTAGGTTCGGCCGGCAATCAGCCCCAGCATTTT. Amino acid sequence: CASSVGSAGNQPQHF.

This chain connects TRBV5-1 to TRBJ2-2; 8 positions match TRBD1. V lost 3 bases to trimming and J lost 2 bases; unmatched junction nucleotides: 3. The length of the CDR3 is 15 residues. Germline V gene sequence: CDR1 SGHRS, CDR2 YFSETQ. As DNA, the CDR3 is TGCGCCAGCAGCTGGGGACAGGCCAACACCGGGGAGCTGTTTTTT. Its protein product is CASSWGQANTGELFF.

This chain links TRBV6-5 with TRBJ2-5; 8 nucleotides match TRBD2. Germline CDR1 and CDR2: MNHEY and SVGAGI. This CDR3 comprises 15 residues. V was clipped by 2 bases and J by 2 bases; unmatched bases: 4. CDR3 sequence (DNA): TGTGCCAGCAGTTACGTGTTAGCGGGACAAGAGACCCAGTACTTC. Translated, it gives CASSYVLAGQETQYF.

The table lists this clonotype with many counts. The chain recombines TRBV27 with TRBJ2-1, with 11 positions matching TRBD2. Germline V CDR1 and CDR2: MNHEY, SMNVEV (reference sequence). Germline trimming cut 2 bases from V and 3 bases from J; bases unmatched to any gene: 6. This CDR3 contains 17 residues. The CDR3 protein is CASSLDSSGGFYNEQFF. The DNA of the CDR3 is TGTGCCAGCAGTTTAGACTCTAGCGGGGGGTTCTACAATGAGCAGTTCTTC.

This clonotype has more than one count but fewer than ten. DNA for the CDR3: TGTGCCAGCAGTCCCTTACAGAGCACAGATACGCAGTATTTT. This encodes CASSPLQSTDTQYF. The chain couples TRBV9 to TRBJ2-3; D gene uncertain. Looked up from germline, CDR1 is SGDLS and CDR2 is YYNGEE. CDR3 length equals 14 residues. V shed 5 bases and J shed 0 bases, with 10 bases lying between them.

V gene TRBV20-1 combines with J gene TRBJ1-6; D ambiguous. Trimming pared 6 bases from V and 2 bases from J, leaving 14 bases between. Germline V lookup: CDR1 DFQATT, CDR2 SNEGSKA (reference sequence). The CDR3 has 15 residues. As DNA, the CDR3 is TGCAGTGCCGTGCGGGGTTCGGCCTATAATTCACCCCTCCACTTT. Translated, it gives CSAVRGSAYNSPLHF.

The chain has TRBV12-3 or TRBV12-4 and TRBJ1-5; TRBD1 matches at 7 bases. The CDR3 runs 16 residues. J was trimmed by 5 bases and V by 3 bases; bases with no gene match: 10. The CDR3 spells CASSFRTTGADQPQHF. The CDR3 bases are TGTGCCAGCAGTTTCCGTACCACAGGGGCGGATCAGCCCCAGCATTTT.

The chain combines TRBV27 with TRBJ2-1, with 11 bases that match TRBD2. The CDR3 covers 16 residues. Germline V CDR1 and CDR2: MNHEY, SMNVEV (reference sequence). V dropped 2 bases and J dropped 4; count of bases not matched to a gene: 4. The CDR3 here is CASSLLGLADYNEQFF. The CDR3 nucleotides are TGTGCCAGCAGTTTACTGGGACTAGCGGATTACAATGAGCAGTTCTTC.

The chain uses TRBV11-2 and TRBJ2-3; TRBD1 matches at 7 bases. The germline CDR1 and CDR2 sequences are SGHAT and FQNNGV. J lost 2 bases, V lost 5 bases, and 7 bases had no gene match. CDR3 length: 15 amino acids. For the CDR3, the DNA is TGTGCCAGCAGCCCTGGGACAGCTTTCACAGATACGCAGTATTTT. Its translation: CASSPGTAFTDTQYF.

This clonotype was recorded at least ten times. The chain carries TRBV2 and TRBJ2-7, with 15 bases aligning to TRBD2. Germline V gene data show CDR1 as SNHLY and CDR2 as FYNNEI. The CDR3 length is 16 residues. Trimming removed 6 bases from V and 0 bases from J; junction bases left unmatched: 3. The CDR3 coding sequence is TGTGCCAGCAGCGGGACTAGCGGGGGGATCTCCTACGAGCAGTACTTC. It encodes CASSGTSGGISYEQYF.

CDR3: CASSLRREASNEQFF. CDR3 sequence (DNA): TGTGCCAGCAGTTTAAGGCGGGAGGCCTCCAATGAGCAGTTCTTC. The chain uses TRBV12-3 or TRBV12-4 and TRBJ2-1, with TRBD2 matching 8 bases. With 2 bases clipped from V and 6 bases from J, the junction kept 6 bases outside the gene matches. CDR3 length equals 15 residues.

This clonotype was counted a few times. At one of its ends the junction is not consistent with the germline gene, which may arise from a read error. The chain joins TRBV4-2 to TRBJ2-1, with 8 bases lining up with TRBD1. The CDR3 consists of 14 residues. The germline CDR1 and CDR2 sequences are LGHNA and YNFKEQ. CDR3 protein: CASSVGQDYYEQFF. The CDR3 DNA is TGTGCCAGCAGCGTGGGACAGGACTACTATGAGCAGTTCTTC.

This sequence joins TRBV30 and TRBJ1-6; D is possibly TRBD1 (6 bases). V was clipped by 8 bases and J by 9 bases, with 20 bases between them. The length of the CDR3 is 14 residues. Germline loops: CDR1 GTSNPN, CDR2 SVGIG (reference sequence). The CDR3 DNA is TGTGCCACTACCACCGGGACAAAGAGTTCACCCCTCCACTTT. Encoded protein: CATTTGTKSSPLHF.